This TCR beta chain is from a study of T cell repertoires in cytomegalovirus infection. Study at large: Well-studied HLA-B-restricted epitopes and recently identified HLA-C-restricted epitopes of CMV were both used in the study. Study results and caveats: Cumulative frequency of public TCR beta families picked out carriers of CMV plus the relevant HLA. The study found HLA-C-restricted CMV-specific TCR beta clonotypes dominating the ex vivo response.

One entry per CDR3 protein, called by TCRdb with MiXCR from the reads. The data hold around 500,000 distinct CDR3 sequences, with approximately 42% observed a single time. The CDR3 runs to 15 residues. V dropped 4 bases and J dropped 2; count of bases not matched to a gene: 7. Germline lookup yields CDR1 MNHNS and CDR2 SASEGT. There are a few counts of this clonotype. Its antigen is still unknown. This material consisted of cultured PBMCs, taken from culture after CMV antigen stimulation. The sequence came from a human donor in good health (CMV status not recorded). Some clones in this sample may be carry-over from other donors' samples. J is TRBJ2-7 and V is TRBV6-1, with 8 bases that match TRBD1. The CDR3 sequence: CASSADRGATYEQYF. CDR3 DNA sequence: TGTGCCAGCAGTGCTGACAGGGGCGCTACCTACGAGCAGTACTTC.